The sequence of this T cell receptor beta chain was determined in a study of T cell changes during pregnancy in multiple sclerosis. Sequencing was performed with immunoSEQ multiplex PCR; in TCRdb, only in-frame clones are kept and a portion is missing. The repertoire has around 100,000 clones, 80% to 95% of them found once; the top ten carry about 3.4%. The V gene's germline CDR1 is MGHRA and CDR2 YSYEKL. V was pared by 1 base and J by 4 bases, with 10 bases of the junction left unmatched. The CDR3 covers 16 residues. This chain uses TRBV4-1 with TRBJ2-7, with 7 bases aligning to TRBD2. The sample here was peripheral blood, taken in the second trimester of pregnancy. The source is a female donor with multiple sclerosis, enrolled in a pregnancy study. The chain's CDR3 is CASSQVAGDGGYEQYF. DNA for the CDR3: TGCGCCAGCAGCCAAGTGGCCGGGGACGGGGGGTACGAGCAGTACTTC.